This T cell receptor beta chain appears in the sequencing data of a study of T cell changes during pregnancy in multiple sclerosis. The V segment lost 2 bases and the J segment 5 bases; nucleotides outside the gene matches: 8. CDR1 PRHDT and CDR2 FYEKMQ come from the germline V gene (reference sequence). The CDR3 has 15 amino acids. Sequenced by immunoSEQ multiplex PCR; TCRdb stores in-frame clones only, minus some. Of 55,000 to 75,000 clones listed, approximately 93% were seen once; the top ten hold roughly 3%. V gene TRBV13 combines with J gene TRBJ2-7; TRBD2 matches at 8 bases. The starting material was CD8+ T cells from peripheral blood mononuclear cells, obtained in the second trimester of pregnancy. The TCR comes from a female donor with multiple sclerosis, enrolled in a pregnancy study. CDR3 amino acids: CASSLRREGEHEQYF. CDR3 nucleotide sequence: TGTGCCAGCAGCTTAAGACGGGAGGGGGAACACGAGCAGTACTTC.